This T cell receptor beta chain was identified during a study of patients and donors after allogeneic stem cell transplantation. MiXCR, run by TCRdb on the RT-PCR reads, gives a single entry per CDR3 protein. The sample lists around 240,000 distinct CDR3 sequences, about 14% occurring once. The sample was blood, either unsorted or a sorted T cell fraction (not recorded which). This clonotype was obtained from a human donor who was either an allogeneic HSCT recipient or a stem cell or donor lymphocyte infusion donor (not recorded which). It is not recorded whose cells these are; they may come from a transplant donor.

CDR3 residues: CASRRGEGNEKLFF. The DNA for the CDR3 is TGCGCCAGCAGGCGGGGAGAGGGAAATGAAAAACTGTTTTTT. This chain connects TRBV5-1 to TRBJ1-4; D ambiguous. V was clipped by 5 bases and J by 5 bases, with 13 bases between them. The CDR3 totals 14 residues. Per germline, CDR1 SGHRS and CDR2 YFSETQ.